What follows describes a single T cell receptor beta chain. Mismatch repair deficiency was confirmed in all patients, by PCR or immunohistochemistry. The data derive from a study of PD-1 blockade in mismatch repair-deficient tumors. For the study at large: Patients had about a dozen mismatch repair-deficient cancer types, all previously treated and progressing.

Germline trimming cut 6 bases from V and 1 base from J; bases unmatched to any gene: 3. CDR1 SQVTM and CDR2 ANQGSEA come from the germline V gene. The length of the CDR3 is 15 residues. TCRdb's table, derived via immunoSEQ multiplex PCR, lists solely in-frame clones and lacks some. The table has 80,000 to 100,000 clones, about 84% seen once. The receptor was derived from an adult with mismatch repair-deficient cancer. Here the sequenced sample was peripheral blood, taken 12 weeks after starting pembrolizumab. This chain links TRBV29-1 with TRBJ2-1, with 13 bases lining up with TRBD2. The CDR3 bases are TGCAGCGTGTCGACTAGCGGGAGGTCCTACAATGAGCAGTTCTTC. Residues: CSVSTSGRSYNEQFF.